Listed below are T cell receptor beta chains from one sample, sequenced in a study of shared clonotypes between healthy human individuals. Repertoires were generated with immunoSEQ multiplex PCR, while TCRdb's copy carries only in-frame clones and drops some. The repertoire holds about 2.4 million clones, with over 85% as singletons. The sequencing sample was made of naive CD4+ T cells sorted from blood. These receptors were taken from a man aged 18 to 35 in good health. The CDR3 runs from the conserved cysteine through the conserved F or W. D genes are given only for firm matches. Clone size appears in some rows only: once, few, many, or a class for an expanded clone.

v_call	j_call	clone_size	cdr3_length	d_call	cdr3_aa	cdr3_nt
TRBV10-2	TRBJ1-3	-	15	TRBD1	CASRTGELPGNTIYF	TGCGCCAGCCGGACAGGGGAACTGCCTGGAAACACCATATATTTT
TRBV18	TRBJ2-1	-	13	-	CASSPSRANEQFF	TGTGCCAGCTCACCATCCAGGGCTAATGAGCAGTTCTTC
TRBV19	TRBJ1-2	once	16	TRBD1	CASRPSLTGKSYGYTF	TGTGCCAGTAGACCCTCGCTGACAGGGAAGTCCTATGGCTACACCTTC
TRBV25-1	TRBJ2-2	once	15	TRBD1	CASSVGQGVTGELFF	TGTGCCAGCAGTGTAGGACAGGGGGTTACCGGGGAGCTGTTTTTT
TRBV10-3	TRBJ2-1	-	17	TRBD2	CAISESEGLASHNEQFF	TGTGCCATCAGTGAGTCGGAAGGACTAGCGTCCCACAATGAGCAGTTCTTC
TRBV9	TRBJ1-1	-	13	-	CASSPQGATEAFF	TGTGCCAGCAGCCCGCAAGGGGCAACTGAAGCTTTCTTT
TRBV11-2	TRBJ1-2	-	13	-	CASSPGQNYGYTF	TGTGCCAGCAGCCCGGGACAAAACTATGGCTACACCTTC
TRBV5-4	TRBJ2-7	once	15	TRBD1	CASSSGTASPYEQYF	TGTGCCAGCAGCTCAGGGACAGCCTCTCCCTACGAGCAGTACTTC
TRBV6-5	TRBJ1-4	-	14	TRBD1	CASSYKTGPGKLFF	TGTGCCAGCAGTTACAAGACAGGGCCGGGAAAACTGTTTTTT
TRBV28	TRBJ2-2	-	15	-	CASLFSGGQGGELFF	TGTGCCAGCCTCTTCTCCGGGGGGCAGGGCGGGGAGCTGTTTTTT
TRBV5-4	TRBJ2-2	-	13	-	CASSFPGAGELFF	TGTGCCAGCAGCTTCCCGGGCGCCGGGGAGCTGTTTTTT
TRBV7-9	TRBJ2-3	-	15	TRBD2	CASSSSSGGTDTQYF	TGTGCCAGCAGCTCCTCTAGCGGGGGCACAGATACGCAGTATTTT
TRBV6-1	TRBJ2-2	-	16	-	CASSENPLRGTGELFF	TGTGCCAGCAGTGAAAATCCTCTACGAGGAACCGGGGAGCTGTTTTTT
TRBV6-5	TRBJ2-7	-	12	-	CASSGVIGEQYF	TGTGCCAGCAGCGGGGTCATTGGAGAGCAGTACTTC
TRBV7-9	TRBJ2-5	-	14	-	CASSTRQNQETQYF	TGTGCCAGCAGCACACGACAAAACCAAGAGACCCAGTACTTC
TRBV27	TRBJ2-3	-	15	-	CASSTNLGGADTQYF	TGTGCCAGCAGTACCAACCTGGGGGGCGCAGATACGCAGTATTTT
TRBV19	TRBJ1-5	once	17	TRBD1	CASSPGTGRFGNQPQHF	TGTGCCAGTAGTCCCGGGACAGGGCGATTTGGCAATCAGCCCCAGCATTTT
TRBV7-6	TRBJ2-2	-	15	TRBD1	CASSIGQGGTGELFF	TGTGCCAGCAGCATAGGACAGGGTGGCACCGGGGAGCTGTTTTTT
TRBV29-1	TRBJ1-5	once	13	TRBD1	CSVGTGRNQPQHF	TGCAGCGTCGGGACAGGTAGGAATCAGCCCCAGCATTTT
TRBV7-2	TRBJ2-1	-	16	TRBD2	CASSLVSGREYNEQFF	TGTGCCAGCAGCTTAGTTAGCGGGAGGGAGTACAATGAGCAGTTCTTC
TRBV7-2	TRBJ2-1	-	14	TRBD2	CASRAGGRYNEQFF	TGTGCCAGCCGAGCGGGAGGGCGATACAATGAGCAGTTCTTC
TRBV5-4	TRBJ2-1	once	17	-	CASSLDDFVSSYNEQFF	TGTGCCAGCAGCTTGGATGACTTCGTGAGCTCCTACAATGAGCAGTTCTTC
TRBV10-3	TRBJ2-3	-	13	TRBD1	CASGTGSTDTQYF	TGTGCCAGCGGGACAGGCAGCACAGATACGCAGTATTTT